These T cell receptor beta chains were read from a single sample in a study of neurological immune-mediated disorders. MiXCR, run by TCRdb on the 5' RACE reads, gives a single entry per CDR3 protein. The repertoire includes roughly 3,900 distinct CDR3 sequences, about 33% of them detected once, and about 42% sits in the top ten. Sequencing was carried out using CD8+ T cells from blood. These receptors came from a man between 50 and 59 years old with HTLV-1-associated myelopathy (HAM/TSP). The CDR3 runs from the conserved cysteine through the conserved F or W. Each record gives: V gene, J gene, CDR3 protein.

V gene: TRBV10-3; J gene: TRBJ2-2; CDR3 protein: CAISEIPGANTGELFF
V gene: TRBV12-2; J gene: TRBJ2-3; CDR3 protein: CASRFRGRTDTQYF
V gene: TRBV29-1; J gene: TRBJ2-7; CDR3 protein: CSVEGGSLYEQYF
V gene: TRBV29-1; J gene: TRBJ1-3; CDR3 protein: CSVRDSGNTIYF
V gene: TRBV6-5; J gene: TRBJ2-2; CDR3 protein: CASIRAGNTGELFF
V gene: TRBV7-9; J gene: TRBJ2-7; CDR3 protein: CASISNRGGEQYF
V gene: TRBV11-2; J gene: TRBJ2-3; CDR3 protein: CASSPPGGTDTQYF
V gene: TRBV2; J gene: TRBJ2-7; CDR3 protein: CASSSGQEGSYEQYF
V gene: TRBV6-1; J gene: TRBJ1-1; CDR3 protein: CASGGQLNTEAFF
V gene: TRBV3-1; J gene: TRBJ2-2; CDR3 protein: CASSLGGILGELFF
V gene: TRBV5-5; J gene: TRBJ2-7; CDR3 protein: CASSLGLEGGYEQYF